The rows below give T cell receptor beta chains drawn from one sample of a study of cytomegalovirus exposure and HLA in healthy donors. This table comes from immunoSEQ multiplex PCR, and its TCRdb copy is limited to in-frame clones, with some not included. The sample includes over 140,000 clones, 70% to 90% seen only once; the top ten take around 2.5%. Sample: PBMCs. The receptors were gathered from a man between 45 and 60 years old in good health and CMV-seronegative. The CDR3 runs from the conserved cysteine through the conserved F or W. D genes are given only for firm matches. The size entry is marked missing in some rows and otherwise reads once, few, many or a size class.

d_call,j_call,clone_size,v_call,cdr3_nt,cdr3_aa
NA,TRBJ2-3,few,TRBV6-1,TGTGCCAGCAGTGAACGGCGAAGTGAACAGGGTCGCACAGATACGCAGTATTTT,CASSERRSEQGRTDTQYF
TRBD2,TRBJ2-1,NA,TRBV2,TGTGCCAGCAGCCCCACTAGCGGCTCCTACAATGAGCAGTTCTTC,CASSPTSGSYNEQFF
TRBD1,TRBJ2-1,NA,TRBV7-9,TGTGCCAGCAGCTTAGAGACAGGGGAAAATGAGCAGTTCTTC,CASSLETGENEQFF
NA,TRBJ1-1,NA,TRBV18,TGTGCCAGCTCACCAGGTTTGGACAAGAACACTGAAGCTTTCTTT,CASSPGLDKNTEAFF
TRBD1,TRBJ2-1,NA,TRBV9,TGTGCCAGCGCAGAAGGTGGGACAGCTCTCGAGCAGTTCTTC,CASAEGGTALEQFF
NA,TRBJ2-6,NA,TRBV27,TGTGCCACCCGACGGTACTCTGGGGCCAACGTCCTGGCTTTC,CATRRYSGANVLAF
NA,TRBJ1-3,NA,TRBV4-2,TGTGCCAGCAGCCAAGATGACACTCACTCTGGAAACACCATATATTTT,CASSQDDTHSGNTIYF
TRBD1,TRBJ1-5,NA,TRBV19,TGTGCCAGTAGGACAACGCCTACAGGGGGTCGAACCCAGCATTTT,CASRTTPTGGRTQHF
NA,TRBJ1-2,NA,TRBV9,TGTGCCAGCAGCCCCCGCGGGGTGGAGGGCTACACCTTC,CASSPRGVEGYTF
TRBD1,TRBJ1-1,NA,TRBV5-1,TGCGCCAGCAGCCCGGGACAGGCGAACACTGAAGCTTTCTTT,CASSPGQANTEAFF
TRBD2,TRBJ2-3,NA,TRBV25-1,TGTGCCAGCAGTGAAAGGACTAGCGGGAGCGGCGCAGATACGCAGTATTTT,CASSERTSGSGADTQYF
NA,TRBJ2-7,NA,TRBV27,TGTGCCAGCAGTTTACGGGGAGGCCTCTCCTACGAGCAGTACTTC,CASSLRGGLSYEQYF
TRBD2,TRBJ2-1,NA,TRBV15,TGTGCCACCAGCAGAGATTCGGGGGAGGGCAAGAGGAATGAGCAGTTCTTC,CATSRDSGEGKRNEQFF
NA,TRBJ2-5,NA,TRBV28,TGTGCCAGCTGCAGAGTACAGCTCCAAGAGACCCAGTACTTC,CASCRVQLQETQYF
NA,TRBJ1-5,NA,TRBV7-6,TGTGCCAGCAGCTCAGACACCAATCAGCCCCAGCATTTT,CASSSDTNQPQHF
NA,TRBJ2-5,NA,TRBV5-4,TGTGCCAGCAGCCTGACTAGCCTGGGGGCCCAAGAGACCCAGTACTTC,CASSLTSLGAQETQYF
TRBD1,TRBJ2-7,NA,TRBV19,TGTGCCAGTAGTACCAGGACAGGGGGCCTGCTCCCGTACGAGCAGTACTTC,CASSTRTGGLLPYEQYF
TRBD1,TRBJ2-3,NA,TRBV9,TGTGCCAGCAGCAAGTTAGGACAGGGCATTAGCACAGATACGCAGTATTTT,CASSKLGQGISTDTQYF
NA,TRBJ2-3,few,TRBV6-5,TGTGCCAGCAGTGTCGGACAGACGGACACAGATACGCAGTATTTT,CASSVGQTDTDTQYF
TRBD2,TRBJ2-1,once,TRBV2,TGTGCCAGCAGTGAAAGACTAGCGGGGGGGGCGGAGCAGTTCTTC,CASSERLAGGAEQFF
NA,TRBJ2-1,NA,TRBV10-3,TGTGCCATCTCGACAGTTGGGGTGTACAATGAGCAGTTCTTC,CAISTVGVYNEQFF
NA,TRBJ2-3,NA,TRBV28,TGTGCCAGCAGTTCCAGTAGCACAGATACGCAGTATTTT,CASSSSSTDTQYF
TRBD2,TRBJ2-2,NA,TRBV4-2,TGTGCCAGCACCCTGGTGTTAGCGGGGGGAACCAACACCGGGGAGCTGTTTTTT,CASTLVLAGGTNTGELFF
TRBD2,TRBJ2-7,NA,TRBV5-1,TGCGCCAGCAGCTTGGAACTAGCGGTGTACGAGCAGTACTTC,CASSLELAVYEQYF
NA,TRBJ1-2,few,TRBV30,TGTGCCCTAGACTTAGGAGGCTACACCTTC,CALDLGGYTF
NA,TRBJ2-3,NA,TRBV5-8,TGTGCCAGCAGCTTTCGCCCCAGGGCCACAGATACGCAGTATTTT,CASSFRPRATDTQYF
TRBD2,TRBJ2-2,NA,TRBV19,TGTGCCAGTACGGGGCACTCGGGAGGGGCTAACACCGGGGAGCTGTTTTTT,CASTGHSGGANTGELFF
NA,TRBJ2-1,few,TRBV5-4,TGTGCCAGCAGCTTGGACAACAATGAGCAGTTCTTC,CASSLDNNEQFF
TRBD1,TRBJ2-5,NA,TRBV7-3,TGTGCCAGCAGCTTACAACCCGGGACAGGGAGCCAAGAGACCCAGTACTTC,CASSLQPGTGSQETQYF
NA,TRBJ2-7,NA,TRBV10-1,TGCGCCAGCACGCAGGGGTATAATTCCTACGAGCAGTACTTC,CASTQGYNSYEQYF
NA,TRBJ1-5,NA,TRBV7-2,TGTGCCAGCAGCTTAAGTATTTCCGGGGAAAGCAATCAGCCCCAGCATTTT,CASSLSISGESNQPQHF
TRBD2,TRBJ2-7,NA,TRBV5-1,TGCGCCAGCAGCACAGGACTAGCGGGAGCGGGGGAGCAGTACTTC,CASSTGLAGAGEQYF